This T cell receptor (beta chain) was observed in a study of beta chain features in type 1 diabetes. Reverse transcribing all isolated RNA meant expressed TCRB transcripts were sequenced. Method: immunoSEQ multiplex PCR; TCRdb's copy keeps in-frame clones and lacks some. This table holds roughly 170,000 clones, 13% found once. The germline V gene has CDR1 LNHNV and CDR2 YYDKDF (reference sequence). The CDR3 is 17 residues long. The J segment lost 7 bases and the V segment lost 2 bases, leaving 9 bases of the junction unmatched. The TCR sequence derives from a woman under 30 in good health. The specimen sequenced was central memory CD4+ T cells from blood. This chain uses TRBV15 with TRBJ1-6; TRBD1 matches at 9 bases. For the CDR3, the DNA is TGTGCCACCAGCAGAACTCTACCGGGACAGGGCAATTCACCCCTCCACTTT. This gives the protein CATSRTLPGQGNSPLHF.